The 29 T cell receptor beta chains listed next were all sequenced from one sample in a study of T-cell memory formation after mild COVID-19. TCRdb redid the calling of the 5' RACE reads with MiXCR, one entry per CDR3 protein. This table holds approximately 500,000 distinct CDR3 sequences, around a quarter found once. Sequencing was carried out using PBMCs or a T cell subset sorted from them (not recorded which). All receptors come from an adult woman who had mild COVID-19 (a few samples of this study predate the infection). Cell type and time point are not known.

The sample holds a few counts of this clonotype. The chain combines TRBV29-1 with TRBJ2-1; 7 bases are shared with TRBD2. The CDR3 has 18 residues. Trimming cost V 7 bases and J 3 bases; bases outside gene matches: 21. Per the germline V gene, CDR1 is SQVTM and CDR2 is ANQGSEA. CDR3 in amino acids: CSAELAKPYSPYYNEQFF. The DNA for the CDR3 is TGCAGCGCCGAACTAGCGAAGCCATACTCGCCGTACTACAATGAGCAGTTCTTC.

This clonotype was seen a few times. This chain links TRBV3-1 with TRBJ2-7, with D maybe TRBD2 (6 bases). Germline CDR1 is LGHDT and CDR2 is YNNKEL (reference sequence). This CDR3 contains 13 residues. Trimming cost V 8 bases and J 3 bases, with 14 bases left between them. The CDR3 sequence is CASRGDGIYEQYF. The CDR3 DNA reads TGTGCCAGCCGCGGGGACGGGATCTACGAGCAGTACTTC.

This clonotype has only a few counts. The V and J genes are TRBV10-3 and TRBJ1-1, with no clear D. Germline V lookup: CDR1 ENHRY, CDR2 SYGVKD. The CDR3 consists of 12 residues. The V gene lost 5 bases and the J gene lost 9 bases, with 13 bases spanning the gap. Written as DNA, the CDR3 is TGTGCCATCAGTCAAGGCCCCGCGCAAGCTTTCTTT. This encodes CAISQGPAQAFF.

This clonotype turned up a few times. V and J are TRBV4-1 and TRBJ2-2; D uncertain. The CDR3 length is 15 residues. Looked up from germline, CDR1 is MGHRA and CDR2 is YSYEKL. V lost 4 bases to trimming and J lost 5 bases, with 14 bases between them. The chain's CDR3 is CASSLYIPLTGELFF. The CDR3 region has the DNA TGCGCCAGCAGCCTTTATATCCCACTAACCGGGGAGCTGTTTTTT.

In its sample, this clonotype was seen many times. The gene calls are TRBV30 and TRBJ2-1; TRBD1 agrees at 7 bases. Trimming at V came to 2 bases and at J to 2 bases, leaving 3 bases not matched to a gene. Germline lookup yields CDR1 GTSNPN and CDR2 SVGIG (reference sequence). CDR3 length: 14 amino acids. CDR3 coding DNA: TGTGCCTGGAGTACAGGGGTCCCCTACAATGAGCAGTTCTTC. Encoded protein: CAWSTGVPYNEQFF.

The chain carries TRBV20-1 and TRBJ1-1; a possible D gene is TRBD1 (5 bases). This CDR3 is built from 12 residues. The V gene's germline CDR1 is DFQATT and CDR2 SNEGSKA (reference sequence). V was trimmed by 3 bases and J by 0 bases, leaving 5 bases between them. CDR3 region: CSARDMNTEAFF. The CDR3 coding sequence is TGCAGTGCTAGGGACATGAACACTGAAGCTTTCTTT.

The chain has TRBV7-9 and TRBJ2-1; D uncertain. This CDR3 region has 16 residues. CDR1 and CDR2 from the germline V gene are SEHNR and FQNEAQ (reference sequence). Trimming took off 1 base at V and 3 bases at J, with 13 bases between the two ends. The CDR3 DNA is TGTGCCAGCAGCTTAGTTGTCGCAGGTTTCTACAATGAGCAGTTCTTC. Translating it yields CASSLVVAGFYNEQFF.

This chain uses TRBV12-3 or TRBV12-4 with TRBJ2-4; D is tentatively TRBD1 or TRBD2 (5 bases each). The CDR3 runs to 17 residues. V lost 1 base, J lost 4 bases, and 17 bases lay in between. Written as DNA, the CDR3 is TGTGCCAGCAGTTTAGATGTCTGGGGGTACCTAAAAAACATTCAGTACTTC. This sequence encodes CASSLDVWGYLKNIQYF.

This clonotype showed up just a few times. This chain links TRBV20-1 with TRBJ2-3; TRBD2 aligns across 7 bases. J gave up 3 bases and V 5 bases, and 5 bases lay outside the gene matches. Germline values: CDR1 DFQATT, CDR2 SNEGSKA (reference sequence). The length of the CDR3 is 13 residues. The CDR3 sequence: CSAQAGSTDTQYF. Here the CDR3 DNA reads TGCAGTGCTCAAGCGGGAAGTACAGATACGCAGTATTTT.

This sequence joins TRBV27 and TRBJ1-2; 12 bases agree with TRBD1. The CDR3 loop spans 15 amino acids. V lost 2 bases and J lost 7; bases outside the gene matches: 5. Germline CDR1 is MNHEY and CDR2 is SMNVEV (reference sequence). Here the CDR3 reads CASSLQWDRGLGYTF. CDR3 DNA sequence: TGTGCCAGCAGTTTACAGTGGGACAGGGGGCTTGGCTACACCTTC.

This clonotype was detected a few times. The CDR3, as DNA: TGCGCCAGCAGCTCCACGATTAGACTAGCGGGATTGCGAGATACGCAGTATTTT. This codes for CASSSTIRLAGLRDTQYF. This chain uses TRBV5-1 with TRBJ2-3; 11 bases map to TRBD2. The length of the CDR3 is 18 residues. The trim removed 3 bases at V and 5 bases at J, leaving 14 bases unmatched. Looked up from germline, CDR1 is SGHRS and CDR2 is YFSETQ. The variable domain in full, with the rest retrieved from reference TRBV5-1 and TRBJ2-3, is KAGVTQTPRYLIKTRGQQVTLSCSPISGHRSVSWYQQTPGQGLQFLFEYFSETQRNKGNFPGRFSGRQFSNSRSEMNVSTLELGDSALYLCASSSTIRLAGLRDTQYFGPGTRLTVL.

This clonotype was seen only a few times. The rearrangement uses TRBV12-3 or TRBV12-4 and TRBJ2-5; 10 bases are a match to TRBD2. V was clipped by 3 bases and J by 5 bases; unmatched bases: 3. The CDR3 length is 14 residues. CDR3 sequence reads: CASSFVLAGETQYF. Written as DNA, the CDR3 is TGTGCCAGCAGTTTTGTACTAGCGGGGGAGACCCAGTACTTC.

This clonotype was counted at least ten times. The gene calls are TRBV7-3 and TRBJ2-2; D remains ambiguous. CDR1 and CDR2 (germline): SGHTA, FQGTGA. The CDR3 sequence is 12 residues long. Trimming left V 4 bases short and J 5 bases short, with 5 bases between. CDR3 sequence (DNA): TGTGCCAGCAGCTCCCGAACCGGGGAGCTGTTTTTT. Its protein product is CASSSRTGELFF. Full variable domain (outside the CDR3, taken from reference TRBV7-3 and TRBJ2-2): GAGVSQTPSNKVTEKGKYVELRCDPISGHTALYWYRQSLGQGPEFLIYFQGTGAADDSGLPNDRFFAVRPEGSVSTLKIQRTERGDSAVYLCASSSRTGELFFGEGSRLTVL.

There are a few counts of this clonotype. CDR3 sequence: CSGGTASTGELFF. The CDR3 nucleotides are TGCAGCGGAGGGACAGCGAGCACCGGGGAGCTGTTTTTT. V gene TRBV29-1 combines with J gene TRBJ2-2; TRBD1 matches at 7 bases. Losses at the gene ends were 7 bases for V and 4 bases for J; bases not matched to a gene: 6. The germline V gene encodes CDR1 SQVTM and CDR2 ANQGSEA. The CDR3 consists of 13 residues.

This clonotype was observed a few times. CDR3 sequence reads: CASSQDVTGTGLATTDTQYF. The CDR3, as DNA: TGCGCCAGCAGCCAAGATGTGACAGGGACGGGCCTAGCGACCACAGATACGCAGTATTTT. The chain couples TRBV4-3 to TRBJ2-3; the D gene is possibly TRBD1 (7 bases). This CDR3 is built from 20 residues. The V gene lost 0 bases and the J gene lost 2 bases, with 24 bases spanning the gap. Germline CDR1 reads LGHNA; CDR2 reads YSLEER.

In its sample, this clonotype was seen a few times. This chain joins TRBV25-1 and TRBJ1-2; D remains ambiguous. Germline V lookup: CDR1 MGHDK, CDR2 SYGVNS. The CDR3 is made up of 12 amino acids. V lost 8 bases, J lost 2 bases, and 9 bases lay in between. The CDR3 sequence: CASQQPNYGYTF. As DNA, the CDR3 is TGTGCCAGCCAGCAGCCCAACTATGGCTACACCTTC.

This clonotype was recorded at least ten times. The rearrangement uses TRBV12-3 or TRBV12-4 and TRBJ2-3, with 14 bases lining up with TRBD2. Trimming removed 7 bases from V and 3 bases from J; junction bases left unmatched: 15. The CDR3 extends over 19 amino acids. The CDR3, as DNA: TGTGCCAGCACTCCCTCTGTGGGACTAGCGGGGGAGCAGACAGATACGCAGTATTTT. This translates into CASTPSVGLAGEQTDTQYF.

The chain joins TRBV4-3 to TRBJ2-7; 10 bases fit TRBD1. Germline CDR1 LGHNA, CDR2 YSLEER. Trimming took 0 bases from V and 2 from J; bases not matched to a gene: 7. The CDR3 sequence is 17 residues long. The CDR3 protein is CASSQEGPGQGAYEQYF. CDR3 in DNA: TGCGCCAGCAGCCAAGAGGGCCCCGGACAGGGGGCCTACGAGCAGTACTTC.

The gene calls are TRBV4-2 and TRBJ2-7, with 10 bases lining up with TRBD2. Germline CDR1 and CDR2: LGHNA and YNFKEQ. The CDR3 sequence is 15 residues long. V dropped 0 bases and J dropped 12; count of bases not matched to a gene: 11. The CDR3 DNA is TGTGCCAGCAGCCAAGAGGTTTCTAGCGGGAGACCTCGGTACTTC. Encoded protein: CASSQEVSSGRPRYF.

The CDR3 spells CASRPTGLNTEAFF. The CDR3 region has the DNA TGTGCCAGCAGACCAACAGGGCTTAACACTGAAGCTTTCTTT. The V call is TRBV11-1, the J call TRBJ1-1, with D possibly matching TRBD1 (6 bases). Trimming took 6 bases from V and 2 from J, leaving 13 bases between them. Germline CDR1 SGHAT, CDR2 FQDESV (reference sequence). CDR3 size: 14 residues.

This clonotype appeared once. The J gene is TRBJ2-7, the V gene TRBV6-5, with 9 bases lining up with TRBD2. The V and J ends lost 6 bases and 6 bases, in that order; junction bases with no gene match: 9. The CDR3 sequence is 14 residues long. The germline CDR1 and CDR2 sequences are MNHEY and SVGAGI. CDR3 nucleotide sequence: TGTGCCAGCAGGTTAGCGGGAGTCGGGAGCGAGCAGTACTTC. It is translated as CASRLAGVGSEQYF.

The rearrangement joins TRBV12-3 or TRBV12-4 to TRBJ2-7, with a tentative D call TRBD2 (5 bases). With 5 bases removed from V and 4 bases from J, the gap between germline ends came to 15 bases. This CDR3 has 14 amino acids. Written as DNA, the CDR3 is TGTGCCAGCAGTCCCAGGCGGACGGGGTACGAGCAGTACTTC. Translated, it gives CASSPRRTGYEQYF.

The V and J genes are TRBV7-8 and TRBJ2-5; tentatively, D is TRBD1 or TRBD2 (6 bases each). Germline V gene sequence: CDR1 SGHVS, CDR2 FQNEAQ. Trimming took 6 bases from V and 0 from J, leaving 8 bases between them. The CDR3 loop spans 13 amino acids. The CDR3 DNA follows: TGTGCCAGCAGGCGGGACAACCAAGAGACCCAGTACTTC. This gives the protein CASRRDNQETQYF.

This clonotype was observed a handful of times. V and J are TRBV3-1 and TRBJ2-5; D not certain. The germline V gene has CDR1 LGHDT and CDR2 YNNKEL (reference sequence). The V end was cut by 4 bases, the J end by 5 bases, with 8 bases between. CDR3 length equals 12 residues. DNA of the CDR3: TGTGCCAGCAGCCGTCAACGGGAGACCCAGTACTTC. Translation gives CASSRQRETQYF.

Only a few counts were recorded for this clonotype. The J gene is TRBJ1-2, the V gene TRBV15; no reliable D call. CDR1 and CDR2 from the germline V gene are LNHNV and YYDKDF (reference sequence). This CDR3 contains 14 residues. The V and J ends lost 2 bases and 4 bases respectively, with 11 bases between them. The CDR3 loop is CATSRPIRGYGYTF. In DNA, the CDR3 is TGTGCCACCAGCAGACCCATTCGGGGCTATGGCTACACCTTC.

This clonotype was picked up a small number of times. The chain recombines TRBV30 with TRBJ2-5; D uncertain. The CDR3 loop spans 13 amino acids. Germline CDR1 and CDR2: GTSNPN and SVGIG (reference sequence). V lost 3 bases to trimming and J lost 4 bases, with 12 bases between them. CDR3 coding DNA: TGTGCCTGGAGATTAACAGCGTCAGAGACCCAGTACTTC. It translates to CAWRLTASETQYF.

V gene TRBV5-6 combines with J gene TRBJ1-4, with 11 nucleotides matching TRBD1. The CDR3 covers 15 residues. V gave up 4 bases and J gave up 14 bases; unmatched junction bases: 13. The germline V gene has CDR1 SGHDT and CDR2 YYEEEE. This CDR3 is CASSAPGQGEAGLFF. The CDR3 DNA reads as TGTGCCAGCAGCGCCCCGGGACAGGGGGAGGCAGGGCTGTTTTTT.

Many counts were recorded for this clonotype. The DNA for the CDR3 is TGTGCCAGCAGCCTCTCCGGCACAGGGGGTGACGAGCAGTACTTC. The encoded protein is CASSLSGTGGDEQYF. V usage is TRBV11-1 and J usage is TRBJ2-7; 8 bases agree with TRBD1. The length of the CDR3 is 15 residues. V was clipped by 5 bases and J by 5 bases; unmatched bases: 11. From germline, CDR1 is SGHAT and CDR2 FQDESV (reference sequence).

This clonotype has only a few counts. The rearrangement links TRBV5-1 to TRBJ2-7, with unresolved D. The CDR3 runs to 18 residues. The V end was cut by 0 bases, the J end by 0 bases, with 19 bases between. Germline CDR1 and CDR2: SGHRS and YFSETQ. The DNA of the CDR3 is TGCGCCAGCAGCTTGGTACCCACAGCGCGTGAATACTCCTACGAGCAGTACTTC. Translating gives CASSLVPTAREYSYEQYF.